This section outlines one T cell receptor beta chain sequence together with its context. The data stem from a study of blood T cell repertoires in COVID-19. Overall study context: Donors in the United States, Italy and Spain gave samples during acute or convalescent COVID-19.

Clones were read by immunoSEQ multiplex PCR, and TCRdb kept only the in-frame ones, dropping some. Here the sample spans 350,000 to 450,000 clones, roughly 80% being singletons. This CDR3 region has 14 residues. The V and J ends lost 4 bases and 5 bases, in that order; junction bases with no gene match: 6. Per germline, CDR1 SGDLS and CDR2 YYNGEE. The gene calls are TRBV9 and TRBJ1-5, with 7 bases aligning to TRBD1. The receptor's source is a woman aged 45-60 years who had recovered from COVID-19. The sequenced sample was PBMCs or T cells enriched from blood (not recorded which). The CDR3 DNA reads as TGTGCCAGCAGCTCCGGACAGGTGGATCAGCCCCAGCATTTT. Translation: CASSSGQVDQPQHF. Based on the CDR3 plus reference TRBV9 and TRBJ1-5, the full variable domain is DSGVTQTPKHLITATGQRVTLRCSPRSGDLSVYWYQQSLDQGLQFLIQYYNGEERAKGNILERFSAQQFPDLHSELNLSSLELGDSALYFCASSSGQVDQPQHFGDGTRLSIL.